Presented here are 16 T cell receptor beta chains from one specimen sequenced in a study of blood T cell repertoires in COVID-19. The protocol was immunoSEQ multiplex PCR, while the TCRdb copy is restricted to in-frame clones and leaves out a portion. The sample lists 150,000 to 200,000 clones, approximately 90% occurring once. The sequenced material came from peripheral blood. These receptors all stem from a man aged 18 to 30 with acute or convalescent COVID-19.

The J gene is TRBJ2-5, the V gene TRBV30, with 8 bases identical to TRBD2. Germline V gene data show CDR1 as GTSNPN and CDR2 as SVGIG (reference sequence). The junction had 5 bases not matched to a gene; V was cut back by 0 bases and J by 2 bases. The CDR3 length is 15 residues. DNA for the CDR3: TGTGCCTGGAGTGTAGCGGGGGCCTTTCAAGAGACCCAGTACTTC. This sequence encodes CAWSVAGAFQETQYF.

The chain is built from TRBV18 and TRBJ2-5, with D maybe TRBD2 (6 bases). The V end lost 4 bases, the J end lost 3 bases, and 15 bases lay between the germline ends. The CDR3 length is 15 residues. Per germline, CDR1 KGHSH and CDR2 LQKENI. CDR3 sequence: CASSRDFGGEETQYF. In DNA form, the CDR3 reads TGTGCCAGCTCACGGGACTTCGGAGGGGAAGAGACCCAGTACTTC.

The gene calls are TRBV2 and TRBJ2-3; 9 nucleotides agree with TRBD1. Trimming removed 5 bases from V and 0 bases from J; junction bases left unmatched: 6. Germline V gene lookup returns CDR1 SNHLY and CDR2 FYNNEI. The CDR3 spans 16 residues. The DNA for the CDR3 is TGTGCCAGCAGTCCCGGGACAGGGTTTAGCACAGATACGCAGTATTTT. Translated, it gives CASSPGTGFSTDTQYF.

This clone was counted only a few times. CDR3 sequence: CASRATLSTEAFF. CDR3 bases: TGTGCCAGCAGAGCGACCCTCAGCACTGAAGCTTTCTTT. The rearrangement uses TRBV6-5 and TRBJ1-1, with D hard to call. From germline, CDR1 is MNHEY and CDR2 SVGAGI. The V end was cut by 6 bases, the J end by 4 bases, with 12 bases between. The CDR3 consists of 13 residues.

This sequence joins TRBV30 and TRBJ1-6; 7 bases fit TRBD1. The germline V gene has CDR1 GTSNPN and CDR2 SVGIG (reference sequence). The V and J ends lost 3 bases and 3 bases, in that order; junction bases with no gene match: 5. This CDR3 is built from 15 residues. The CDR3 here is CAWRERQGYNSPLHF. The DNA of the CDR3 is TGTGCCTGGAGGGAGAGACAGGGCTATAATTCACCCCTCCACTTT.

The chain links TRBV3-1 (or the pseudogene TRBV3-2) to TRBJ2-7, with TRBD1 identical over 11 bases. Germline CDR1 is LGHDT and CDR2 is YNNKEL (reference sequence). The V gene end was trimmed by 5 bases and the J gene end by 2 bases; junction bases not matched to a gene: 2. This CDR3 is built from 14 residues. The chain's CDR3 is CASSVGQGAYEQYV. The CDR3 region has the DNA TGTGCCAGCAGCGTGGGACAGGGGGCCTACGAGCAGTACGTC.

The chain employs TRBV25-1 and TRBJ1-5, with D uncertain. Germline V CDR1 and CDR2: MGHDK, SYGVNS. The CDR3 loop spans 14 amino acids. The V end was cut by 4 bases, the J end by 6 bases, with 13 bases between. The CDR3 DNA is TGTGCCAGCAGTGTCGGGGAGGGCGGTCAGCCCCAGCATTTT. This gives the protein CASSVGEGGQPQHF.

The chain carries TRBV14 and TRBJ2-1, with 7 bases identical to TRBD1. The ends lost 6 bases at V and 4 bases at J; junction bases unmatched: 9. CDR3 length: 15 residues. Looked up from germline, CDR1 is SGHDN and CDR2 is FVKESK. The chain's CDR3 is CASRRSGTEYNEQFF. Written as DNA, the CDR3 is TGTGCCAGCAGACGGTCCGGGACAGAGTACAATGAGCAGTTCTTC.

The V and J genes are TRBV5-5 and TRBJ1-1; weak D call: TRBD1 (5 bases). CDR3 length: 19 residues. The germline V gene has CDR1 SGHKS and CDR2 YYEKEE (reference sequence). V lost 0 bases and J lost 0, with 21 bases in between. Written as DNA, the CDR3 is TGTGCCAGCAGCTTGGCCGTAAGGGGAACAGTGGTAATGAACACTGAAGCTTTCTTT. Translation: CASSLAVRGTVVMNTEAFF. Together with reference TRBV5-5 and TRBJ1-1, the CDR3 gives the full variable domain: DAGVTQSPTHLIKTRGQQVTLRCSPISGHKSVSWYQQVLGQGPQFIFQYYEKEERGRGNFPDRFSARQFPNYSSELNVNALLLGDSALYLCASSLAVRGTVVMNTEAFFGQGTRLTVV.

CDR3 region: CASTVTSGGDNEQFF. DNA of the CDR3: TGTGCCAGCACGGTAACTAGCGGGGGGGACAATGAGCAGTTCTTC. This chain links TRBV2 with TRBJ2-1, with 13 bases lining up with TRBD2. The CDR3 contains 15 residues. Trimming took 7 bases from V and 5 from J; bases not matched to a gene: 5. Germline assignment: CDR1 SNHLY and CDR2 FYNNEI.

The J gene is TRBJ1-2, the V gene TRBV29-1; D not resolved. V was clipped by 5 bases and J by 8 bases, with 15 bases between them. Germline lookup yields CDR1 SQVTM and CDR2 ANQGSEA. This CDR3 is built from 12 residues. CDR3 DNA: TGCAGCGTTCCCGGGGATGGTAGAGGCTACACCTTC. Translated, it gives CSVPGDGRGYTF.

The V call is TRBV9, the J call TRBJ2-2, with 7 bases aligning to TRBD2. This CDR3 is built from 15 residues. Germline CDR1 and CDR2: SGDLS and YYNGEE. V lost 1 base, J lost 4 bases, and 4 bases stayed unmatched. The CDR3 DNA follows: TGTGCCAGCAGCGTACTAGCGGTTCTCACCGGGGAGCTGTTTTTT. It codes for CASSVLAVLTGELFF.

This sequence joins TRBV5-1 and TRBJ1-5; D is unclear. CDR3 size: 14 residues. V was trimmed by 7 bases and J by 0 bases, leaving 11 bases between them. Per germline, CDR1 SGHRS and CDR2 YFSETQ. The CDR3 loop reads CASSCGDSNQPQHF. The CDR3 bases are TGCGCCAGCTCGTGCGGGGATAGCAATCAGCCCCAGCATTTT.

V usage is TRBV30 and J usage is TRBJ1-5, with 9 nucleotides matching TRBD1. CDR3 length: 14 amino acids. Germline V CDR1 and CDR2: GTSNPN, SVGIG (reference sequence). J lost 4 bases, V lost 4 bases, and 5 bases had no gene match. The CDR3 protein is CAWIYRGPNQPQHF. CDR3 sequence (DNA): TGTGCCTGGATCTACAGGGGGCCAAATCAGCCCCAGCATTTT.

This clone was counted a single time. The chain uses TRBV4-2 and TRBJ2-1, with 9 bases lining up with TRBD2. Germline V gives CDR1 LGHNA, CDR2 YNFKEQ. The CDR3 extends over 17 amino acids. Losses at the gene ends were 1 base for V and 5 bases for J; bases not matched to a gene: 9. CDR3 nucleotide sequence: TGTGCCAGCAGCCAAGCTCGGGGGGTAGCGGGGGACAATGAGCAGTTCTTC. Its translation is CASSQARGVAGDNEQFF.

J is TRBJ2-3 and V is TRBV9, with D tentatively TRBD1 (6 bases). V gave up 0 bases and J gave up 2 bases, with 10 bases separating them. This CDR3 region has 15 residues. CDR1 SGDLS and CDR2 YYNGEE come from the germline V gene. In DNA form, the CDR3 reads TGTGCCAGCAGCGTAGTTGGACAGAACACAGATACGCAGTATTTT. Its protein is CASSVVGQNTDTQYF.